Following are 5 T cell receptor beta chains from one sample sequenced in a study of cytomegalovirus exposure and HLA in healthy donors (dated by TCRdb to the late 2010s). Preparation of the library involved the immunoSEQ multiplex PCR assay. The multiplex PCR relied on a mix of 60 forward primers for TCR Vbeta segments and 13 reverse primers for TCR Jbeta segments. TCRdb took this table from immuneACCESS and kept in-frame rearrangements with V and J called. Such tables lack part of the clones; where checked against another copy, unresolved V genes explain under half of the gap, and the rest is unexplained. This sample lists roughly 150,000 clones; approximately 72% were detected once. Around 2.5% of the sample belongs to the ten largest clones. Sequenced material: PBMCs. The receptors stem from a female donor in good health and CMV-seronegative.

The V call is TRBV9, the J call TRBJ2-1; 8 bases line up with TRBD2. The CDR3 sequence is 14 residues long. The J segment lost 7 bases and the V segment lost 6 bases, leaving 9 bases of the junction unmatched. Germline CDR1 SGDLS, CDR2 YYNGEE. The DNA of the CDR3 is TGTGCCAGCACGTCGAGCGGGAGTACGAATGAGCAGTTCTTC. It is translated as CASTSSGSTNEQFF.

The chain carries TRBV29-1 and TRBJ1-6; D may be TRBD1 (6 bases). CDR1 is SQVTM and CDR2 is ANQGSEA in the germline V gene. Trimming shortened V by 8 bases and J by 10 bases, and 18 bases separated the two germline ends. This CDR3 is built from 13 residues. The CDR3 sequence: CSLERGGRSPLHF. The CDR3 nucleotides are TGCAGCCTAGAGAGGGGGGGAAGATCACCCCTCCACTTT.

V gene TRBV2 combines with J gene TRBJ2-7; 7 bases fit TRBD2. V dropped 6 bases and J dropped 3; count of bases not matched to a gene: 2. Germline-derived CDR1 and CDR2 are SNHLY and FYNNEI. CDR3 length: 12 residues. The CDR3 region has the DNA TGTGCCAGCAGGGGGGGGGTCTACGAGCAGTACTTC. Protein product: CASRGGVYEQYF.

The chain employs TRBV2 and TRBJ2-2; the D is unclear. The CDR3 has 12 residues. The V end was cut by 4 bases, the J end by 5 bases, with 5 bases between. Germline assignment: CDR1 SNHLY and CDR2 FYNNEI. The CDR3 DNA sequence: TGTGCCAGCAGTGGCGTGACCGGGGAGCTGTTTTTT. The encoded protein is CASSGVTGELFF.

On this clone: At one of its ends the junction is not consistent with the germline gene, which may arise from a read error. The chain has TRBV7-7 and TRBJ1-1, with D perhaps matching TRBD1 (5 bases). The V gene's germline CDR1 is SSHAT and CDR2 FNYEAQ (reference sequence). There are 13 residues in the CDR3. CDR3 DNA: TGTGCTAGCAGCCAACAGGAGGGCACTGAAGCTTTCTTT. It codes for CASSQQEGTEAFF.